This T cell receptor beta chain was sequenced during a study of cytomegalovirus exposure and HLA in healthy donors. Notes on the study in general: There were about 160 TCR beta chains listed as cytomegalovirus-associated. According to reports, the classifier identified cytomegalovirus status with high specificity and sensitivity.

A word on this clone: Its specificity is unknown.

Assay used: immunoSEQ multiplex PCR; TCRdb lists only in-frame clones, some missing. The sample gives about 220,000 clones, around 90% of which show up once; just under 3% is in the top ten. The CDR3 sequence is 16 residues long. CDR1 and CDR2 (germline): MDHEN, SYDVKM. The ends were cut back, 5 bases at V and 2 bases at J, with 16 bases in the middle. This rearrangement joins TRBV28 to TRBJ1-5, with D possibly matching TRBD1 (6 bases). This clonotype originated in a woman in her late teens or twenties in good health and CMV-seronegative. The specimen sequenced was PBMCs. In nucleotides, the CDR3 is TGTGCCAGCAGTGTACAGGGTAAGGGGGGCAATCAGCCCCAGCATTTT. Its translation: CASSVQGKGGNQPQHF.